What follows are 26 T cell receptor beta chains derived from one specimen sequenced in a study of cytomegalovirus exposure and HLA in healthy donors. Primers: 60 Vbeta forward and 13 Jbeta reverse. Clones were read by immunoSEQ multiplex PCR, and TCRdb kept only the in-frame ones, dropping some. The table has about 140,000 clones, 80% seen once; the top ten hold under 15%. The specimen was PBMCs. The receptors were gathered from a woman aged 40 to 49 in good health and CMV-seronegative.

The J gene is TRBJ1-1, the V gene TRBV10-3; D possibly corresponds to TRBD1 (5 bases). The germline V and J ends were trimmed by 1 base and 1 base, with 10 bases remaining between them. Germline V lookup: CDR1 ENHRY, CDR2 SYGVKD. The CDR3 extends over 15 amino acids. The chain's CDR3 is CAISEYLGENTEAFF. The CDR3 bases are TGTGCCATCAGTGAGTATCTAGGGGAGAACACTGAAGCTTTCTTT.

This sequence joins TRBV6-1 and TRBJ1-1; the D gene is possibly TRBD1 (6 bases). Germline lookup yields CDR1 MNHNS and CDR2 SASEGT. CDR3 size: 15 residues. Trimming took 9 bases from V and 4 from J, leaving 21 bases between them. The CDR3 nucleotides read TGTGCCAGGATGCGTCCGGGACATACGGGCACTGAAGCTTTCTTT. It is translated as CARMRPGHTGTEAFF.

This clone turned up a few times. The V call is TRBV19, the J call TRBJ2-2; TRBD1 agrees at 7 bases. V shed 9 bases, J shed 6 bases, and the junction held 7 bases outside the gene matches. CDR1 is LNHDA and CDR2 is SQIVND in the germline V gene (reference sequence). The CDR3 length is 13 residues. The CDR3 is CASSTGDPGELFF. CDR3 bases: TGTGCCAGCTCAACAGGGGATCCCGGGGAGCTGTTTTTT.

CDR3 DNA sequence: TGCGCCAGCCAGACAGGGATCTCCTACAATGAGCAGTTCTTC. Its translation: CASQTGISYNEQFF. The J gene is TRBJ2-1, the V gene TRBV10-2; 7 bases map to TRBD1. Trimming at V came to 8 bases and at J to 0 bases, leaving 4 bases not matched to a gene. Germline-derived CDR1 and CDR2 are WSHSY and SAAADI. The CDR3 consists of 14 residues.

V gene TRBV7-2 combines with J gene TRBJ1-1; a weak D match, TRBD1 (6 bases). Germline V gives CDR1 SGHTA, CDR2 FQGNSA. The CDR3 contains 14 residues. The germline V and J ends were trimmed by 6 bases and 0 bases, with 11 bases remaining between them. This CDR3 reads CASRGTNLNTEAFF. The CDR3 DNA follows: TGTGCCAGCAGGGGGACAAACTTGAACACTGAAGCTTTCTTT.

The V and J genes are TRBV9 and TRBJ2-3; weak D call: TRBD1 (8 bases). V gave up 7 bases and J gave up 6 bases, with 15 bases separating them. Germline loops: CDR1 SGDLS, CDR2 YYNGEE. The CDR3 covers 13 residues. The CDR3 DNA reads as TGTGCCAGCGGGAGGGGACAGGACGATACGCAGTATTTT. This codes for CASGRGQDDTQYF.

As concerns this clone: An end of the junction does not agree with germline; a read error may underlie this. This chain connects TRBV7-9 to TRBJ2-2, with 12 bases matching TRBD2. In germline, CDR1 is SEHNR, CDR2 FQNEAQ (reference sequence). The CDR3 loop spans 16 amino acids. For the CDR3, the DNA is TGTTCCAGCAGCGGGCGACTAGCGGGAGAGACCGGGGAGCTGTTTTTT. The encoded protein is CSSSGRLAGETGELFF.

V gene TRBV15 combines with J gene TRBJ2-5; no reliable D call. Trimming shortened V by 1 base and J by 0 bases, and 9 bases separated the two germline ends. The CDR3 runs 15 residues. The germline V gene encodes CDR1 LNHNV and CDR2 YYDKDF (reference sequence). Written as DNA, the CDR3 is TGTGCCACCAGCAGAGTGCACGAGTACCAAGAGACCCAGTACTTC. This gives the protein CATSRVHEYQETQYF.

V usage is TRBV4-1 and J usage is TRBJ2-4, with D possibly TRBD1 on 5 matching bases. Germline CDR1 MGHRA, CDR2 YSYEKL. V lost 3 bases, J lost 1 base, and 13 bases lay in between. The CDR3 is made up of 16 amino acids. The CDR3 coding sequence is TGCGCCAGCAGCCATCCAGGGTCCTTGGCCAAAAACATTCAGTACTTC. This codes for CASSHPGSLAKNIQYF.

Concerning this clone itself: One end of the junction varies from germline; a read error may be responsible. The chain links TRBV11-3 to TRBJ2-6; 10 bases are shared with TRBD2. This CDR3 has 17 amino acids. Germline V CDR1 and CDR2: SGHNT, YENEEA. The chain's CDR3 is CASSLEAGGSGANGLTF. CDR3 bases: TGTGCCAGCAGCTTAGAAGCGGGAGGGTCTGGGGCCAACGGCCTGACTTTC. The full variable domain, its missing parts supplied by reference TRBV11-3 and TRBJ2-6, is EAGVVQSPRYKIIEKKQPVAFWCNPISGHNTLYWYLQNLGQGPELLIRYENEEAVDDSQLPKDRFSAERLKGVDSTLKIQPAELGDSAVYLCASSLEAGGSGANGLTFGAGSRLTVL.

The genes are TRBV2 and TRBJ2-5; tentatively, D is TRBD2 (7 bases). The V and J ends lost 6 bases and 4 bases respectively, with 18 bases between them. Germline V gives CDR1 SNHLY, CDR2 FYNNEI. This CDR3 has 15 residues. The CDR3 region has the DNA TGTGCCAGCAGGGCCGGGGGGCGGAGGGGAGAGACCCAGTACTTC. Amino acids: CASRAGGRRGETQYF.

The rearrangement joins TRBV27 to TRBJ2-7; no reliable D call. Germline V gene lookup returns CDR1 MNHEY and CDR2 SMNVEV (reference sequence). With 6 bases removed from V and 7 bases from J, the gap between germline ends came to 16 bases. The CDR3 consists of 13 residues. The CDR3 DNA reads TGTGCCAGCAGGAGGCACCAGAACGGGGAGCAGTACTTC. It specifies CASRRHQNGEQYF.

This clone was recorded once. The chain combines TRBV6-6 with TRBJ2-7; 8 positions agree with TRBD1. Germline CDR1 is MNHNY and CDR2 is SVGAGI (reference sequence). The CDR3 covers 14 residues. V was pared by 5 bases and J by 3 bases, with 6 bases of the junction left unmatched. CDR3: CASSLQGAYYEQYF. The CDR3 coding sequence is TGTGCCAGCAGTCTCCAGGGGGCTTACTACGAGCAGTACTTC.

This clone has a single count. The CDR3 region is CASSPRTGYNYGYTF. The CDR3 DNA reads TGTGCCAGCAGTCCTAGGACAGGGTATAACTATGGCTACACCTTC. The chain combines TRBV2 with TRBJ1-2; TRBD1 aligns across 8 bases. Per germline, CDR1 SNHLY and CDR2 FYNNEI. After removal of 5 bases from V and 1 base from J, the junction contained 6 bases not matched to a gene. The CDR3 runs to 15 residues.

The chain joins TRBV9 to TRBJ1-1, with a possible D match to TRBD1 (5 bases). Germline V gene sequence: CDR1 SGDLS, CDR2 YYNGEE. V lost 4 bases to trimming and J lost 3 bases, with 16 bases between them. CDR3 size: 15 residues. The DNA of the CDR3 is TGTGCCAGCAGCCCGAGGGGAGGGGTGGACACTGAAGCTTTCTTT. Translated: CASSPRGGVDTEAFF.

This clone has just a few counts. The chain has TRBV4-3 and TRBJ1-2; 7 bases map to TRBD1. The trim removed 1 base at V and 7 bases at J, leaving 12 bases unmatched. Germline lookup yields CDR1 LGHNA and CDR2 YSLEER. The CDR3 is made up of 16 amino acids. In nucleotides, the CDR3 is TGCGCCAGCAGCCAAGCCGGGGGACAGCTGATCGGTGGCTACACCTTC. Its translation is CASSQAGGQLIGGYTF.

This clone was recorded a few times. V gene TRBV1 combines with J gene TRBJ1-2; the D call of TRBD1 is as the table states it, not checked on the DNA. TRBV1 represents a pseudogene. This CDR3 region has 14 residues. Written as DNA, the CDR3 is TGCACCAGCAGCCCCCCGGACAGGGTAGATGGCTACACCTTC. Translated: CTSSPPDRVDGYTF.

This clone was seen only a few times. V is TRBV10-3 and J is TRBJ2-5, with TRBD1 as a possible D gene (5 bases). CDR1 ENHRY and CDR2 SYGVKD come from the germline V gene. The CDR3 spans 13 residues. Trimming left V 7 bases short and J 1 base short, with 10 bases between. Here the CDR3 reads CAITPDIQETQYF. CDR3 coding DNA: TGTGCCATCACCCCGGACATCCAAGAGACCCAGTACTTC.

The chain uses TRBV28 and TRBJ2-1; 11 bases agree with TRBD2. The length of the CDR3 is 17 residues. Germline V CDR1 and CDR2: MDHEN, SYDVKM. V shed 4 bases, J shed 1 base, and the junction held 6 bases outside the gene matches. The CDR3 nucleotides are TGTGCCAGCAGTTCCTCCCCTAGCGGGGGGTCCTACAATGAGCAGTTCTTC. Translating gives CASSSSPSGGSYNEQFF.

The rearrangement joins TRBV11-3 to TRBJ2-3; D is unclear. The CDR3 loop spans 15 amino acids. The germline V gene has CDR1 SGHNT and CDR2 YENEEA. Trimming left V 5 bases short and J 0 bases short, with 12 bases between. For the CDR3, the DNA is TGTGCCAGCAGCGAAAATGGCGGTAGCACAGATACGCAGTATTTT. It is translated as CASSENGGSTDTQYF.

The chain combines TRBV7-3 with TRBJ1-3; 10 bases are a match to TRBD1. J lost 8 bases, V lost 3 bases, and 16 bases had no gene match. This CDR3 is built from 18 residues. CDR1 and CDR2 from the germline V gene are SGHTA and FQGTGA. CDR3 bases: TGTGCCAGCAGCTTCTGCACGTCTCACCGGGACAGGGGTCACACCATATATTTT. This gives the protein CASSFCTSHRDRGHTIYF.

This chain connects TRBV5-1 to TRBJ2-3, with 8 bases fitting TRBD1. The ends lost 6 bases at V and 1 base at J; junction bases unmatched: 13. Germline CDR1 is SGHRS and CDR2 is YFSETQ. The CDR3 runs 17 residues. Here the CDR3 DNA reads TGCGCCAGCAAAGGGGACGGGGGCAGGGGGCGCACAGATACGCAGTATTTT. As protein: CASKGDGGRGRTDTQYF.

The chain has TRBV6-5 and TRBJ1-2, with 8 bases lining up with TRBD1. The CDR3 loop spans 14 amino acids. Trimming at V came to 6 bases and at J to 3 bases, leaving 6 bases not matched to a gene. Germline values: CDR1 MNHEY, CDR2 SVGAGI. Here the CDR3 DNA reads TGTGCCAGCAGACGGACAGGGATAGACTATGGCTACACCTTC. Its protein is CASRRTGIDYGYTF.

The chain is built from TRBV7-3 and TRBJ2-1; 14 bases are a match to TRBD2. V was pared by 4 bases and J by 8 bases, with 7 bases of the junction left unmatched. Germline V lookup: CDR1 SGHTA, CDR2 FQGTGA. CDR3 length: 16 residues. CDR3: CASSSRGTSGSHEQFF. CDR3 DNA: TGTGCCAGCAGCTCCAGGGGGACTAGCGGGAGTCATGAGCAGTTCTTC. The full variable domain, completed using reference TRBV7-3 and TRBJ2-1, is GAGVSQTPSNKVTEKGKYVELRCDPISGHTALYWYRQSLGQGPEFLIYFQGTGAADDSGLPNDRFFAVRPEGSVSTLKIQRTERGDSAVYLCASSSRGTSGSHEQFFGPGTRLTVL.

The chain recombines TRBV7-6 with TRBJ2-3; 8 bases match TRBD2. V lost 5 bases and J lost 2; bases outside the gene matches: 6. In germline, CDR1 is SGHVS, CDR2 FNYEAQ. The CDR3 loop spans 15 amino acids. The DNA for the CDR3 is TGTGCCAGCAGCCGGGGACTAGGGCTCACAGATACGCAGTATTTT. Protein: CASSRGLGLTDTQYF.

This chain uses TRBV19 with TRBJ2-2; TRBD2 matches 9 bases. The germline V gene has CDR1 LNHDA and CDR2 SQIVND (reference sequence). This CDR3 is built from 15 residues. The J segment lost 4 bases and the V segment lost 4 bases, leaving 4 bases of the junction unmatched. This CDR3 is CASSSSGSITGELFF. The CDR3 coding sequence is TGTGCCAGTAGTAGTAGCGGGAGTATCACCGGGGAGCTGTTTTTT.